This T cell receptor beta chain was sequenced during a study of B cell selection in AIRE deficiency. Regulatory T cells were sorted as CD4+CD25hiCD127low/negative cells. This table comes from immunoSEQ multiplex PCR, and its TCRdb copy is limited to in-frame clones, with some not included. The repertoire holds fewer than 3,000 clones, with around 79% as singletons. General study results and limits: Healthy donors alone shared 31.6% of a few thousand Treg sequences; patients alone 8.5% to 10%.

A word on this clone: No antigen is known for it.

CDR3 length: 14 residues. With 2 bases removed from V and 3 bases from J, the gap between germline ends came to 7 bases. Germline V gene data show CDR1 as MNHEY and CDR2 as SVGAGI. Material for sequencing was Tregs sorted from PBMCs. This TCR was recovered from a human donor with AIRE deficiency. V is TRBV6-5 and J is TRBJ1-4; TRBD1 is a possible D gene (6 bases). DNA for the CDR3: TGTGCCAGCAGTTACAGGGGGGCTAATGAAAAACTGTTTTTT. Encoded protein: CASSYRGANEKLFF.